This T cell receptor beta chain was found in a study of shared clonotypes between healthy human individuals. The CDR3 spans 14 residues. The germline CDR1 and CDR2 sequences are SGHKS and YYEKEE (reference sequence). V was clipped by 3 bases and J by 2 bases, with 12 bases between them. The assay was immunoSEQ multiplex PCR, and TCRdb's table has in-frame clones only and misses some. The table has roughly 1.4 million clones, roughly 98.5% seen once. This receptor was identified in a man between 25 and 39 years old in good health. The V and J genes are TRBV5-5 and TRBJ2-7; possibly TRBD1 for D (6 bases). Specimen: naive CD4+ T cells sorted from blood. Subset here: CD45RA+ positively selected. In DNA form, the CDR3 reads TGTGCCAGCAGCTCACAGGGATTTACCTACGAGCAGTACTTC. Translated: CASSSQGFTYEQYF. The entire variable domain, with the rest obtained from reference TRBV5-5 and TRBJ2-7, is as follows: DAGVTQSPTHLIKTRGQQVTLRCSPISGHKSVSWYQQVLGQGPQFIFQYYEKEERGRGNFPDRFSARQFPNYSSELNVNALLLGDSALYLCASSSQGFTYEQYFGPGTRLTVT.